Detailed here is one TCR beta chain. At one of its ends the junction is not consistent with the germline gene, which may arise from a read error. How the authors handled the data: Nucleated cell number was recorded as an estimate derived from reference gene primer amplification. TCRdb keeps only in-frame clones here, not all; method: immunoSEQ multiplex PCR. V and J calls and clone size are as listed in that table; D and trimming were resolved from the DNA. The table has 210,000 or so clones, 80% to 90% seen once. The CDR3 is 14 amino acids. Germline V gene data show CDR1 as LNHDA and CDR2 as SQIVND (reference sequence). The sample belongs to a study of blood T cell repertoires in COVID-19. Study context: COVID-19 samples from acute and convalescent phases originated in the United States, Italy and Spain. Sample material is recorded as cDNA or gDNA derived from T cells, B-cell-depleted T cells, or PBMCs.

The chain joins TRBV19 to TRBJ2-3, with D possibly being TRBD1 (5 bases). The sequencing sample was made of peripheral blood. This sequence was found in a woman older than 75 with active or convalescent COVID-19. The CDR3 spells CASSRRTLGDTQYF. CDR3 in DNA: TGCGCCAGTAGTCGGCGGACACTTGGGGATACGCAGTATTTT.